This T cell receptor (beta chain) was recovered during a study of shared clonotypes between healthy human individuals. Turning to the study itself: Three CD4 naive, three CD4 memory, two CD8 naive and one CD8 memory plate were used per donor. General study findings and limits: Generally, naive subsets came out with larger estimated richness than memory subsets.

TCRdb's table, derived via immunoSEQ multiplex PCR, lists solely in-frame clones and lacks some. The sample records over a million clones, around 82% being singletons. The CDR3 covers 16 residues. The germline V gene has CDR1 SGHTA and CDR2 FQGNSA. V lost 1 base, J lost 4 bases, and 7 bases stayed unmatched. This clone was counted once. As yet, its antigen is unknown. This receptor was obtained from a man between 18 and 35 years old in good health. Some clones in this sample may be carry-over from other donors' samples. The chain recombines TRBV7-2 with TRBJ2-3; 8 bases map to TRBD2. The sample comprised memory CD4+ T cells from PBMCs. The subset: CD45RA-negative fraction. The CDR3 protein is CASSLVSSGSSDTQYF. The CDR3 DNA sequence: TGTGCCAGCAGCTTAGTTTCGAGCGGGAGTTCAGATACGCAGTATTTT.